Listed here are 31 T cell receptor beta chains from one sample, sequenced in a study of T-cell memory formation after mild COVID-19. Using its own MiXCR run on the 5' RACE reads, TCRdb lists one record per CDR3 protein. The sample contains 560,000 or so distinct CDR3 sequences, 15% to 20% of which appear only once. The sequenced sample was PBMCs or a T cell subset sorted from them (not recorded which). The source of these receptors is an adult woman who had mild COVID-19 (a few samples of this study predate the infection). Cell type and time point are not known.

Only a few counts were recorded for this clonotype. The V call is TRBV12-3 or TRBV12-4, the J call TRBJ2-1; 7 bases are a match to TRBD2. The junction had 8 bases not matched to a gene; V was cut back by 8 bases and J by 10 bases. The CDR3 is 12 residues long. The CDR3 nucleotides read TGTGCCAGCGATAGGCGGGAGTACGAGCAGTTCTTC. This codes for CASDRREYEQFF.

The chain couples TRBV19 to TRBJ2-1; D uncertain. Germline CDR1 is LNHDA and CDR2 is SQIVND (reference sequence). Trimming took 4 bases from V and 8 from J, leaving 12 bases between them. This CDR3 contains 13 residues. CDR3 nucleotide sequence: TGTGCCAGTAGTACAAGTGGCAACCATGAGCAGTTCTTC. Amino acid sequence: CASSTSGNHEQFF.

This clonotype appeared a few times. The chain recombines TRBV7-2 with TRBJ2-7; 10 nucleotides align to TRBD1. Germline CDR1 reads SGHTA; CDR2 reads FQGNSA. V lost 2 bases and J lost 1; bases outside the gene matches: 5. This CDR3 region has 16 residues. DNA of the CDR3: TGTGCCAGCAGCTTACTGGGGACAGGGGCGTCCTACGAGCAGTACTTC. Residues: CASSLLGTGASYEQYF.

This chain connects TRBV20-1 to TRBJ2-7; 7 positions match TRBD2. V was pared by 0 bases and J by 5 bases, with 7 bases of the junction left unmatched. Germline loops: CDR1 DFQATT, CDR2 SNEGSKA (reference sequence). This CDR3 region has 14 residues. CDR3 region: CSARDLGGSNEQYF. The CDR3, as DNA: TGCAGTGCTAGAGATCTGGGCGGGAGCAACGAGCAGTACTTC.

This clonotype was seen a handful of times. The CDR3 bases are TGTGCCAGCAGTGAAGCTACGCAGTATTTT. Its translation: CASSEATQYF. This chain joins TRBV2 and TRBJ2-3; no clear D gene. The CDR3 runs 10 residues. Germline CDR1 SNHLY, CDR2 FYNNEI. Trimming took off 0 bases at V and 8 bases at J, with 0 bases between the two ends.

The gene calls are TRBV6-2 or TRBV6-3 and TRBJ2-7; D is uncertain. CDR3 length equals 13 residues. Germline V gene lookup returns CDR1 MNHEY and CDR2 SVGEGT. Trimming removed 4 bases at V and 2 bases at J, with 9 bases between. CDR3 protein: CASSSLRTYEQYF. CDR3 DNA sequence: TGTGCCAGCAGTTCCCTCCGGACCTACGAGCAGTACTTC.

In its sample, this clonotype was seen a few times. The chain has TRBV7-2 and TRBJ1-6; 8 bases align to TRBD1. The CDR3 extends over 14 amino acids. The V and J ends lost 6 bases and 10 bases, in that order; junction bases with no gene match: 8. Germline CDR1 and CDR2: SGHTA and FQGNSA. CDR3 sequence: CASRDQGAGSPLHF. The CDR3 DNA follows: TGTGCCAGCAGAGATCAGGGGGCTGGGTCACCCCTCCACTTT.

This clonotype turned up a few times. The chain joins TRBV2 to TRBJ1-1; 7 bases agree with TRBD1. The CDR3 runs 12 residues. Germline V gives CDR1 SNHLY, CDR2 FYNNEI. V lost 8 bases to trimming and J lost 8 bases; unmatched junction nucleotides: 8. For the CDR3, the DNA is TGTGCCAGCGGAGGGGGCTTCTCCGAAGCTTTCTTT. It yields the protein CASGGGFSEAFF.

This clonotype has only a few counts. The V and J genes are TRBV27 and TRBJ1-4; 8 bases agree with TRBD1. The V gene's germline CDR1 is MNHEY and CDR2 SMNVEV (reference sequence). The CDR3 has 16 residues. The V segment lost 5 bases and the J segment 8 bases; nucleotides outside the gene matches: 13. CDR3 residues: CASSPHLGQGREKLFF. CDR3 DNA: TGTGCCAGCAGTCCTCATCTCGGACAGGGCCGCGAAAAACTGTTTTTT.

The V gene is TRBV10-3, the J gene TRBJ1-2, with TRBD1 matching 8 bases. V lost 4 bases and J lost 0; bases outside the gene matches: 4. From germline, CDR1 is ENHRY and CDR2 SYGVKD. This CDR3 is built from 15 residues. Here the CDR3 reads CAISAPDRANYGYTF. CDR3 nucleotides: TGTGCCATCAGTGCCCCGGACAGGGCTAACTATGGCTACACCTTC.

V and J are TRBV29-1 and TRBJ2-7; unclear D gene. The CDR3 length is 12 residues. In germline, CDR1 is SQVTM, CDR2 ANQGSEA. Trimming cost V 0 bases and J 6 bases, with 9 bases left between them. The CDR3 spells CSVEENTGEQYF. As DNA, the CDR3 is TGCAGCGTTGAAGAGAACACGGGCGAGCAGTACTTC.

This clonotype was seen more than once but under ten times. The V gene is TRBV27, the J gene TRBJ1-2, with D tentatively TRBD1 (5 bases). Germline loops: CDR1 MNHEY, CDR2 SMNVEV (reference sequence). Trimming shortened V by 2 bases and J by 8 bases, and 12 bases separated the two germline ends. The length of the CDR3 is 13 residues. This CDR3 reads CASSLVQGEGYTF. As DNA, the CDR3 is TGTGCCAGCAGTTTAGTCCAGGGAGAGGGCTACACCTTC.

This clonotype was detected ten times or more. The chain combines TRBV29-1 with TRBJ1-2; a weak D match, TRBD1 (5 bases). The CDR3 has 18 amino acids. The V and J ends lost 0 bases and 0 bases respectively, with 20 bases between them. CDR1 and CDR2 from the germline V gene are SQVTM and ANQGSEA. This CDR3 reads CSVEDLGLEDRTNYGYTF. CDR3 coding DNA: TGCAGCGTTGAAGATTTGGGACTGGAGGATAGGACTAACTATGGCTACACCTTC. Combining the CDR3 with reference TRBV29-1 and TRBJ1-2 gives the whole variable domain SAVISQKPSRDICQRGTSLTIQCQVDSQVTMMFWYRQQPGQSLTLIATANQGSEATYESGFVIDKFPISRPNLTFSTLTVSNMSPEDSSIYLCSVEDLGLEDRTNYGYTFGSGTRLTVV.

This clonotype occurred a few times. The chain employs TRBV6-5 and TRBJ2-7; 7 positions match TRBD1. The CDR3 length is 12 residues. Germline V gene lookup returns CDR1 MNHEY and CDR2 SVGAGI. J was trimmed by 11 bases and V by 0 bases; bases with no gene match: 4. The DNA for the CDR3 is TGTGCCAGCAGTTACTCCTGGGACAGAGAGTACTTC. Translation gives CASSYSWDREYF.

Here the CDR3 reads CASSSTYSSYNEQFF. CDR3 coding DNA: TGTGCCAGCAGCTCTACTTATAGCTCCTACAATGAGCAGTTCTTC. The V gene is TRBV7-2, the J gene TRBJ2-1, with no clear D. This CDR3 is built from 15 residues. Trimming shortened V by 4 bases and J by 0 bases, and 10 bases separated the two germline ends. Germline-derived CDR1 and CDR2 are SGHTA and FQGNSA.

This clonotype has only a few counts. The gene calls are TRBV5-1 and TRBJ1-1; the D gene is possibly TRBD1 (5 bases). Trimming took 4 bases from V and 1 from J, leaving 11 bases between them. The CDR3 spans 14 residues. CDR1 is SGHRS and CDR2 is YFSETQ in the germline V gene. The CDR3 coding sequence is TGCGCCAGCAGCGAGGGACTGGGGAACACTGAAGCTTTCTTT. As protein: CASSEGLGNTEAFF.

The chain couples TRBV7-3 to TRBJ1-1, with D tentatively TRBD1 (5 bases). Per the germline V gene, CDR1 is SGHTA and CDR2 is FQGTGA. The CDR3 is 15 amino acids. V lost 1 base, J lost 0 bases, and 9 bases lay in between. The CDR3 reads CASSLMAGLNTEAFF. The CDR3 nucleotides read TGTGCCAGCAGCTTAATGGCAGGGCTGAACACTGAAGCTTTCTTT. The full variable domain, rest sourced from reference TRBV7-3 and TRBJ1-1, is GAGVSQTPSNKVTEKGKYVELRCDPISGHTALYWYRQSLGQGPEFLIYFQGTGAADDSGLPNDRFFAVRPEGSVSTLKIQRTERGDSAVYLCASSLMAGLNTEAFFGQGTRLTVV.

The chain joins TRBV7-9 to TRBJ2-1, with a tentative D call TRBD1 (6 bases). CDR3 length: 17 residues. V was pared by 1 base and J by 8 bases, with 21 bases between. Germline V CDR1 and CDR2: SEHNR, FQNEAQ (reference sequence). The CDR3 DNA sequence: TGTGCCAGCAGCTTAGTATCAGGGGCCGTCATTAGCTATGAGCAGTTCTTC. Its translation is CASSLVSGAVISYEQFF.

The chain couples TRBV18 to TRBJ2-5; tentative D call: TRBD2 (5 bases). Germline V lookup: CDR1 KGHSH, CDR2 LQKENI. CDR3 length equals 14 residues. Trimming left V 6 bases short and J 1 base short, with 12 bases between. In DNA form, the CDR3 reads TGTGCCAGCTCCCAGGCGGACTCCCAAGAGACCCAGTACTTC. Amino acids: CASSQADSQETQYF.

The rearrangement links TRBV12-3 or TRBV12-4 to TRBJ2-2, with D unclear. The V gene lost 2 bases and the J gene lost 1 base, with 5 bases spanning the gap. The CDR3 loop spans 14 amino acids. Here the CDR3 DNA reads TGTGCCAGCAGTTTATCCTTGAACACCGGGGAGCTGTTTTTT. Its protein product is CASSLSLNTGELFF.

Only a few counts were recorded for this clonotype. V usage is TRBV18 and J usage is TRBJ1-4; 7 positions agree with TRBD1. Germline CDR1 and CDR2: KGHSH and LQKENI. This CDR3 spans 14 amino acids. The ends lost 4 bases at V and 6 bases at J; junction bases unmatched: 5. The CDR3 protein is CASSLGQTDEKLFF. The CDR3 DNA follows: TGTGCCAGCTCACTGGGACAGACGGATGAAAAACTGTTTTTT.

CDR3 nucleotides: TGTGCCAGCAGGGGAGGGGGGATCGGCACCGGGGAGCTGTTTTTT. Amino acids: CASRGGGIGTGELFF. This chain links TRBV6-5 with TRBJ2-2; D possibly corresponds to TRBD2 (7 bases). There are 15 residues in the CDR3. In germline, CDR1 is MNHEY, CDR2 SVGAGI. V was clipped by 6 bases and J by 4 bases, with 15 bases between them.

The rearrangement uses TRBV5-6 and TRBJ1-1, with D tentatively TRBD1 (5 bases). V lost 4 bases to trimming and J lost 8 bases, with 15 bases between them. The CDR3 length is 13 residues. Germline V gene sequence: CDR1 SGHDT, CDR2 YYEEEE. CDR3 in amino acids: CASSMTGKGEAFF. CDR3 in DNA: TGTGCCAGCAGCATGACGGGCAAGGGGGAAGCTTTCTTT.

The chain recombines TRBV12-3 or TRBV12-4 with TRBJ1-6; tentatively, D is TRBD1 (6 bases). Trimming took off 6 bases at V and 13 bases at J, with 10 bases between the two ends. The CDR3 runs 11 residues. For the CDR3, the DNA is TGTGCCAGCAGAGGGGGGTCGCCCCTCCACTTT. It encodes CASRGGSPLHF.

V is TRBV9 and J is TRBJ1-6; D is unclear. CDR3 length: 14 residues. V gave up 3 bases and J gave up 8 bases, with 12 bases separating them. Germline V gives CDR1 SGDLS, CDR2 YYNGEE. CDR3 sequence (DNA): TGTGCCAGCAGCGGGGGATGGGAGGATTCACCCCTCCACTTT. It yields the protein CASSGGWEDSPLHF.

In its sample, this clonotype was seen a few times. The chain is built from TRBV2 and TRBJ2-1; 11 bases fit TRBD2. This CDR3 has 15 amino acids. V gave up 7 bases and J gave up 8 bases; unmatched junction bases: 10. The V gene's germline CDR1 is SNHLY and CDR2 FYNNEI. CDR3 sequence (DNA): TGTGCCAGCAAGTTAGCGGGAGGGCCGGTCGATGAGCAGTTCTTC. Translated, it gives CASKLAGGPVDEQFF.

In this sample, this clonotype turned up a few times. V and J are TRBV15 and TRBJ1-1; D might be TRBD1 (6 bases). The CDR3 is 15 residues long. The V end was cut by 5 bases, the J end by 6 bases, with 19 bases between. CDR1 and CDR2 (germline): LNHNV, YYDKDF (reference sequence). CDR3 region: CATSQIAGVKAEAFF. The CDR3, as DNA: TGTGCCACCAGCCAAATCGCAGGGGTTAAGGCTGAAGCTTTCTTT. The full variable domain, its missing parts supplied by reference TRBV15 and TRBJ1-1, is DAMVIQNPRYQVTQFGKPVTLSCSQTLNHNVMYWYQQKSSQAPKLLFHYYDKDFNNEADTPDNFQSRRPNTSFCFLDIRSPGLGDTAMYLCATSQIAGVKAEAFFGQGTRLTVV.

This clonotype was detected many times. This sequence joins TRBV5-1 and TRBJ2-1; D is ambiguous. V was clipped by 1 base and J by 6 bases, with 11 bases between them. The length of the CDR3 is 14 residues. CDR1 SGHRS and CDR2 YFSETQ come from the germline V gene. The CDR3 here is CASSLIDPINEQFF. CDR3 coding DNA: TGCGCCAGCAGCTTGATCGATCCCATCAATGAGCAGTTCTTC.

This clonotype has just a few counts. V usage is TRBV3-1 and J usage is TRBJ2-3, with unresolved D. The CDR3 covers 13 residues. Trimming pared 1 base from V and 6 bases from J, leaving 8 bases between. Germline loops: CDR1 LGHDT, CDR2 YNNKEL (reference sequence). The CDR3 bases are TGTGCCAGCAGCCAAGGGGATGGTGATACGCAGTATTTT. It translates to CASSQGDGDTQYF.

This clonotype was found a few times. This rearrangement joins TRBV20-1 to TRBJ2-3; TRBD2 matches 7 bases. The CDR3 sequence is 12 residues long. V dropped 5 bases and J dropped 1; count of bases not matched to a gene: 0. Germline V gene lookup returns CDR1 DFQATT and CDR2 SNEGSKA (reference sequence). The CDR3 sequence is CSAGRGTDTQYF. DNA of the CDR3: TGCAGTGCTGGGAGGGGCACAGATACGCAGTATTTT.

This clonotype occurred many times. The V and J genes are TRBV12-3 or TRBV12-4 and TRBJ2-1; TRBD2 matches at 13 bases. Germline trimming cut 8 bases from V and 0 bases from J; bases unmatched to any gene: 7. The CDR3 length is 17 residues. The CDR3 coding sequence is TGTGCCAGCTCACCGGGACTAGCGGGGAGCTCCTACAATGAGCAGTTCTTC. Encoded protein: CASSPGLAGSSYNEQFF.